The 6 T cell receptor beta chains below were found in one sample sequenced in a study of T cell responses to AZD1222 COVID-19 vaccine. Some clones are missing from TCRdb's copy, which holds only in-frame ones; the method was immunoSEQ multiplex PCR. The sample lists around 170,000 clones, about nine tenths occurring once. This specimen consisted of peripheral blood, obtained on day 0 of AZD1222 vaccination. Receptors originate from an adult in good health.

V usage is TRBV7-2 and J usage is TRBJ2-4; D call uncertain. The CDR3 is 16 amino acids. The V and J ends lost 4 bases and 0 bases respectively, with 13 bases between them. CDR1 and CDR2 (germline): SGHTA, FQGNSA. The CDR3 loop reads CASSSQSSLAKNIQYF. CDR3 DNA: TGTGCCAGCAGCTCCCAGAGTTCGCTAGCCAAAAACATTCAGTACTTC.

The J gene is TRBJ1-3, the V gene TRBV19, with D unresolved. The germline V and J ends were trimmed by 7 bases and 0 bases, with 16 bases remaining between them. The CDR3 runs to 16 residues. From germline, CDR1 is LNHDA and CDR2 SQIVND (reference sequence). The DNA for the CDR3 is TGTGCCAGTATTAATCTACAGAGAAGCTCTGGAAACACCATATATTTT. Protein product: CASINLQRSSGNTIYF.

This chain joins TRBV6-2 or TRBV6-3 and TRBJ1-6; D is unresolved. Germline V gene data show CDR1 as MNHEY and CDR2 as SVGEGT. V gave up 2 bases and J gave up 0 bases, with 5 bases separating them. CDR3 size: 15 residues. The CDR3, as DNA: TGTGCCAGCAGTTACGGGAGCTCCTATAATTCACCCCTCCACTTT. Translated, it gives CASSYGSSYNSPLHF.

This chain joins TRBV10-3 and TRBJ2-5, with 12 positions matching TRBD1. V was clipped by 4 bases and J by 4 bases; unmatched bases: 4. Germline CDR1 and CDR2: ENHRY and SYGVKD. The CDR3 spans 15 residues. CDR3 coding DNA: TGTGCCATCAGTGGTGGGACAGGGGGCGCAGAGACCCAGTACTTC. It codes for CAISGGTGGAETQYF.

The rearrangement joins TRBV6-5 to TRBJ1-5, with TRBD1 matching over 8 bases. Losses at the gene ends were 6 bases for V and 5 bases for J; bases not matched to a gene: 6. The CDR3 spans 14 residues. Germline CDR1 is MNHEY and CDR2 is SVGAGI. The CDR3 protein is CASRRTGSDQPQHF. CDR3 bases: TGTGCCAGCAGAAGGACAGGGTCGGATCAGCCCCAGCATTTT.

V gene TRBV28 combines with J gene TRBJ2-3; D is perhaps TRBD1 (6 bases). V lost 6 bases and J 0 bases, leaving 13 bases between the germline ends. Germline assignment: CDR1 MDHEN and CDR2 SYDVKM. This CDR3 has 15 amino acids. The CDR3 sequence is CASRQGQSSTDTQYF. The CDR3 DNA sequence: TGTGCCAGCAGGCAAGGACAGTCCAGCACAGATACGCAGTATTTT. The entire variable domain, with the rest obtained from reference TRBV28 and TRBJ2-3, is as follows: DVKVTQSSRYLVKRTGEKVFLECVQDMDHENMFWYRQDPGLGLRLIYFSYDVKMKEKGDIPEGYSVSREKKERFSLILESASTNQTSMYLCASRQGQSSTDTQYFGPGTRLTVL.